These T cell receptor beta chains were read from a single sample in a study of blood T cell repertoires in COVID-19. Generated by immunoSEQ multiplex PCR, the TCRdb table keeps only in-frame clones and is missing some. The sample lists 490,000 or so clones, 88% occurring once. The specimen was PBMCs or T cells enriched from blood (not recorded which). Receptors originate from a woman between 55 and 75 years old who had recovered from COVID-19. Each CDR3 is given with its conserved first and last residue. Fields, in order: clone size, J gene, V gene, D gene, CDR3 DNA, CDR3 protein. A D gene is named only where the DNA matches it firmly. Size is stated for part of the rows, as once, few or many counts, or as a class when the clone is expanded.

NA TRBJ1-3 TRBV21-1 NA TGTGCCAGCAGCAACTACATTCCGGGACAGGGATCCATGAGCTCTGGAAACACCATATATTTT CASSNYIPGQGSMSSGNTIYF
NA TRBJ2-3 TRBV12-5 TRBD2 TGTGCTAGTGTTTTAAGCGGGACCGGCACAGATACGCAGTATTTT CASVLSGTGTDTQYF
NA TRBJ2-3 TRBV5-1 TRBD2 TGCGCCAGCAGCTTGGGCGGGGGGGCGGATACGCAGTATTTT CASSLGGGADTQYF
NA TRBJ1-1 TRBV5-1 NA TGCGCCAGCAGCTCTCTCGGGACAAGCGTTGAAGCTTTCTTT CASSSLGTSVEAFF
few TRBJ1-2 TRBV11-3 TRBD1 TGTGCCAGCAGCATCACAGGGGATGGCTACACCTTC CASSITGDGYTF
once TRBJ2-5 TRBV23-1 TRBD1 TGCGCCAGCAGTCGTAGAGGACAGGGGCAAGAGACCCAGTACTTC CASSRRGQGQETQYF
NA TRBJ2-3 TRBV6-6 NA TGTGCCAGCAGTTCCCTCACAGATACGCAGTATTTT CASSSLTDTQYF
NA TRBJ1-2 TRBV29-1 TRBD1 TGCAGCGTTGAAGGTCGGGGACAGAACTATGGCTACACCTTC CSVEGRGQNYGYTF
NA TRBJ2-7 TRBV13 TRBD2 TGTGCCAGCAGTCCCAGGTTTCGGGAGGCGAACGAGCAGTACTTC CASSPRFREANEQYF
NA TRBJ1-4 TRBV12-3/TRBV12-4 TRBD1 TGTGCCAGCAGGGGGACAGGGTTTGAAAAACTGTTTTTT CASRGTGFEKLFF
NA TRBJ2-1 TRBV5-6 TRBD1 TGTGCCAGCAGCGTATACAGGGGGCCCCGTGGGGATGAGCAGTTCTTC CASSVYRGPRGDEQFF
few TRBJ1-2 TRBV5-4 NA TGTGCCAGCAGGGACACGGGACTCCCTGGCGGACGCTATGGCTACACCTTC CASRDTGLPGGRYGYTF
few TRBJ1-1 TRBV15 TRBD1 TGTGCCACCAGCAGATCGACAGGGGCTCGGTACACTGAAGCTTTCTTT CATSRSTGARYTEAFF
once TRBJ1-4 TRBV28 TRBD1 TGTGCCAGCAGTTTACGAACCGCCTCCGGGACAGGGGGCGTCTTTGTAGAAAAACTGTTTTTT CASSLRTASGTGGVFVEKLFF
NA TRBJ1-4 TRBV9 NA TGTGCCAGTGGAGAATTGAGAGGTGAAAAACTGTTTTTT CASGELRGEKLFF
NA TRBJ1-2 TRBV5-6 NA TGTGCCAGCAGCTCGGGGGTCGTGTACTATGGCTACACCTTC CASSSGVVYYGYTF
few TRBJ2-7 TRBV4-1 TRBD1 TGCGCCAGCAGCCGGGACAGGGGGGCCTACGAGCAGTACTTC CASSRDRGAYEQYF
NA TRBJ2-2 TRBV7-2 NA TGTGCCAGCAGATCTCAGGGGTACGACACCGGGGAGCTGTTTTTT CASRSQGYDTGELFF
NA TRBJ1-1 TRBV20-1 NA TGCAGTGCCAGTGGAGGGATGAACACTGAAGCTTTCTTT CSASGGMNTEAFF
NA TRBJ2-1 TRBV2 TRBD2 TGTGCCAGAAAAAGCGGGGGCCTCTACAATGAGCAGTTCTTC CARKSGGLYNEQFF
NA TRBJ2-1 TRBV13 TRBD2 TGTGCCAGCGAGATATCTAGCGGGGGGGACAATGAGCAGTTCTTC CASEISSGGDNEQFF
once TRBJ2-2 TRBV7-2 NA TGTGCCAGCAGCTTAGATTCCGGGTGGAACGGGGAGCTGTTTTTT CASSLDSGWNGELFF
NA TRBJ2-3 TRBV24-1 NA TGTGCCACCAGTGACCCCATAGACAGAGCAGATACGCAGTATTTT CATSDPIDRADTQYF
NA TRBJ2-7 TRBV11-2 TRBD1 TGTGCCAGCAGCTTAGGCCAGGGGGCCTACGAGCAGTACTTC CASSLGQGAYEQYF
NA TRBJ2-7 TRBV30 TRBD1 TGTGCCTGGAGTGTCGACAGGGGGGAGCAGTACTTC CAWSVDRGEQYF
NA TRBJ2-5 TRBV27 TRBD1 TGTGCCAGCAGTCCCTGGGACAGGGACCCCAAGACCCAGTACTTC CASSPWDRDPKTQYF
NA TRBJ2-1 TRBV2 TRBD1 TGTGCCAGCTTACCGGGACAGGGACCCCGTGGGCAGTTCTTC CASLPGQGPRGQFF
NA TRBJ2-3 TRBV3-1/TRBV3-2 NA TGTGCCAGCAGCCAAGGCCCAACGGGGACAGATACGCAGTATTTT CASSQGPTGTDTQYF
NA TRBJ2-5 TRBV4-2 NA TGTGCCAGCAGCCAAGGGCTGCTAGCTGCTGAGACCCAGTACTTC CASSQGLLAAETQYF
NA TRBJ2-3 TRBV6-5 TRBD2 TGTGCCAGCAGTTACTCGGCGGGCGGGGGGGCAGATACGCAGTATTTT CASSYSAGGGADTQYF
NA TRBJ2-3 TRBV7-6 NA TGTGCCAGCAGCTCGCTGACAGGCCCCCGGGTTTTTACAGATACGCAGTATTTT CASSSLTGPRVFTDTQYF
NA TRBJ1-1 TRBV4-1 NA TGCGCCAGCAGGGGGCTAACGAACACTGAAGCTTTCTTT CASRGLTNTEAFF
NA TRBJ1-4 TRBV2 TRBD1 TGTGCCAGCAGAACGGACAGGACCGAGGAAAAACTGTTTTTT CASRTDRTEEKLFF
NA TRBJ2-2 TRBV3-1/TRBV3-2 TRBD2 TGTGCCAGCAGCCAAGAGAATGGGGGGGTTACCGGGGAGCTGTTTTTT CASSQENGGVTGELFF
NA TRBJ1-5 TRBV3-1/TRBV3-2 NA TGTGCCAGCAGCCGCCCGGGTAATCAGCCCCAGCATTTT CASSRPGNQPQHF
NA TRBJ1-1 TRBV7-9 TRBD1 TGTGCCAGCAGCCTCCAGGGGGGGAACACTGAAGCTTTCTTT CASSLQGGNTEAFF
NA TRBJ1-2 TRBV12-3/TRBV12-4 NA TGTGCCAGCAGTCCGTACAGGAACTATGGCTACACCTTC CASSPYRNYGYTF
once TRBJ1-2 TRBV2 TRBD1 TGTGCCAGCAGTGTTAGACAGGGGAACTATGGCTACACCTTC CASSVRQGNYGYTF
once TRBJ2-2 TRBV7-6 TRBD1 TGTGCCAGCGGGACAGATATTACCGGGGAGCTGTTTTTT CASGTDITGELFF
NA TRBJ1-2 TRBV5-1 NA TGCGCCAGCAGCTTGGCCGGGGCGGGAGGCTACACCTTC CASSLAGAGGYTF
NA TRBJ2-1 TRBV2 TRBD1 TGTGCCAGCATTCTGACAGGGGGTCGAAATGAGCAGTTCTTC CASILTGGRNEQFF
once TRBJ2-1 TRBV18 TRBD1 TGTGCCAGCTCGGACGGGACAGCCCGCTTCAATGAGCAGTTCTTC CASSDGTARFNEQFF
NA TRBJ2-2 TRBV9 NA TGTGCCAGCAGCAAACAGGGGACGGGGGCCGGGGAGCTGTTTTTT CASSKQGTGAGELFF